This T cell receptor (beta chain) was sequenced during a study of cytomegalovirus exposure and HLA in healthy donors. Notes on the study in general: The study flagged some 170 TCR beta chains as cytomegalovirus-associated.

PCR primers comprised 60 Vbeta and 13 Jbeta primers. Profiling relied on immunoSEQ multiplex PCR, and the TCRdb table lists in-frame clones only, not all of them. The data show fewer than 130,000 clones, 86% seen once. As to this clone: Its antigen remains unidentified.

Trimming removed 4 bases from V and 1 base from J, with 7 bases in between. The CDR3 contains 13 residues. Per germline, CDR1 SNHLY and CDR2 FYNNEI. Specimen: PBMCs. This rearrangement joins TRBV2 to TRBJ1-1; D is unresolved. The sequence was obtained from a man aged 40-55 years in good health and CMV-seronegative. In DNA, the CDR3 is TGTGCCAGCAGTGGAAGAGAGAACACTGAAGCTTTCTTT. Its protein is CASSGRENTEAFF.